This T cell receptor beta chain is from a study of blood T cell repertoires in COVID-19. As for the study in general: Some COVID-19 samples were acute and others convalescent; all came from the United States, Italy and Spain.

Germline values: CDR1 KGHDR, CDR2 SFDVKD. The junction had 5 bases not matched to a gene; V was cut back by 3 bases and J by 2 bases. CDR3 length equals 15 residues. The data were produced by immunoSEQ multiplex PCR, yet TCRdb's version contains in-frame clones alone and is incomplete. The sample contains 330,000 or so clones, over 75% of which appear only once. Those enrolled, adults aged roughly 18 to 89 years, came from about two dozen US areas. Participants had their cohort set by participant-reported clinical history. Symptom resolution, clearance, or two negative PCRs marked the recovered donors of Cohort 3.

V gene TRBV24-1 combines with J gene TRBJ2-5; 7 bases agree with TRBD1. Sequenced input: PBMCs or T cells enriched from blood (not recorded which). The sequence came from a man aged 30 to 39 who had recovered from COVID-19. The CDR3: CATSDPARGQETQYF. The CDR3, as DNA: TGTGCCACCAGTGATCCAGCCAGGGGGCAAGAGACCCAGTACTTC.